Reported below is one TCR beta chain. Its specificity is unknown. V lost 1 base to trimming and J lost 0 bases; unmatched junction nucleotides: 8. CDR1 and CDR2 (germline): PRHDT, FYEKMQ (reference sequence). The CDR3 spans 19 residues. MiXCR was run by TCRdb on the 5' RACE reads, yielding one entry per CDR3 protein. The sample records roughly 45,000 distinct CDR3 sequences, roughly a quarter being singletons. These data belong to a study of T-cell memory formation after mild COVID-19. The wider study: Clusters of TCRs were largely donor specific.

Study results and caveats: Clones that contracted from day 15 to 85 were balanced CD4/CD8, while later expanders leaned CD4+. Cross-reactive memory seemingly joined, as some responding clones were found in pre-infection memory.

This rearrangement joins TRBV13 to TRBJ2-1; 11 bases agree with TRBD2. Sequencing was done on a sample of PBMCs or a T cell subset sorted from them (not recorded which). The receptor's source is a man aged 18 to 29 who had mild COVID-19 (a few samples of this study predate the infection). Cell type and time point are not known. The CDR3 DNA is TGTGCCAGCAGCTTAGAGGGGACTAGCGGAGGCAGCTCCTACAATGAGCAGTTCTTC. It translates to CASSLEGTSGGSSYNEQFF.